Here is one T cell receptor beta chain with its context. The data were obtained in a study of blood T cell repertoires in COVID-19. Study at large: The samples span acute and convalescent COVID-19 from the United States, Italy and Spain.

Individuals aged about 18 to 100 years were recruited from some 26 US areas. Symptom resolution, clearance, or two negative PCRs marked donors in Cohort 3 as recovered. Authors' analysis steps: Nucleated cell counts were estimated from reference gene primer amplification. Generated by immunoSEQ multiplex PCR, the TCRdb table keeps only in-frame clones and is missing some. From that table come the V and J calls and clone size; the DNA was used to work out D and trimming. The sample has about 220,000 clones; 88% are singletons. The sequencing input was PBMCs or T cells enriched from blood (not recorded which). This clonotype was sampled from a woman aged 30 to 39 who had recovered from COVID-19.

CDR3 DNA sequence: TGTGCCAGCAGTTACGCCAGGGGGAGCCAGCCCCAGCATTTT. It encodes CASSYARGSQPQHF. The chain has TRBV6-2 or TRBV6-3 and TRBJ1-5; TRBD1 matches at 7 bases. The CDR3 totals 14 residues. Trimming removed 2 bases from V and 7 bases from J; junction bases left unmatched: 5. Germline V gives CDR1 MNHEY, CDR2 SVGEGT.